This TCR beta chain was observed in a study of blood T cells in healthy people across ages. The ends were cut back, 5 bases at V and 7 bases at J, with 11 bases in the middle. There are 13 residues in the CDR3. Then a second PCR, running roughly 7 to 11 cycles, was carried out with a sample-barcoded 5' primer and a J-beta primer mix. MiXCR, run by TCRdb on the 5' RACE reads, gives a single entry per CDR3 protein. The repertoire has some 760,000 distinct CDR3 sequences, 20% to 25% of them found once; the top ten carry 9.4%. Details on this clonotype: Its antigen is as yet unknown.

Points from the study as a whole: The recorded TCR beta diversity per million T cells decreased in a roughly linear manner with age. No one knew whether donors had CMV, which possibly confounded expanded clonotype changes.

The sample, 7.5 to 10 milliliters of peripheral blood, was drawn from each donor. A further study also used this sample, focusing on T cells of mothers and their children. From that report: It was observed that no persistent microchimeric T cell clones could be detected.

This clonotype was sampled from a boy aged 10-17 years in good health. The sample consisted of blood. This chain connects TRBV12-3 or TRBV12-4 to TRBJ2-2, with D uncertain. This chain's CDR3 is CASSLRKSGELFF. The CDR3, as DNA: TGTGCCAGCAGTCTCAGGAAGAGCGGGGAGCTGTTTTTT.